These 15 T cell receptor beta chains came from one sample sequenced in a study of blood T cell repertoires in COVID-19. Clones were read by immunoSEQ multiplex PCR, and TCRdb kept only the in-frame ones, dropping some. The sample carries roughly 220,000 clones, around 83% recorded once. The specimen sequenced was peripheral blood. The origin of the receptors is a woman older than 75 with COVID-19, enrolled during active disease.

The CDR3 region is CASPNPGGELFF. The DNA for the CDR3 is TGTGCCAGCCCTAACCCAGGAGGGGAGCTGTTTTTT. The rearrangement joins TRBV9 to TRBJ2-2; D is undetermined. Germline V gene data show CDR1 as SGDLS and CDR2 as YYNGEE. Between the trimmed V and J ends, which lost 7 bases and 8 bases, there was a span of 12 bases. CDR3 length: 12 amino acids.

The chain links TRBV20-1 to TRBJ1-1; 7 bases align to TRBD1. J lost 3 bases, V lost 3 bases, and 4 bases had no gene match. Germline values: CDR1 DFQATT, CDR2 SNEGSKA (reference sequence). The CDR3 sequence is 13 residues long. CDR3 nucleotide sequence: TGCAGTGCTAGTGAGGGGGCTTACACTGAAGCTTTCTTT. Translating it yields CSASEGAYTEAFF.

The chain couples TRBV15 to TRBJ1-6; D ambiguous. The germline V and J ends were trimmed by 5 bases and 10 bases, with 15 bases remaining between them. The germline V gene has CDR1 LNHNV and CDR2 YYDKDF (reference sequence). This CDR3 is 14 amino acids long. The CDR3 reads CATSDTRTKSPLHF. The CDR3 DNA is TGTGCCACCAGCGATACAAGAACGAAGTCACCCCTCCACTTT.

This chain connects TRBV10-2 to TRBJ1-2, with D unclear. V shed 0 bases and J shed 8 bases, with 7 bases lying between them. This CDR3 has 12 residues. Germline V lookup: CDR1 WSHSY, CDR2 SAAADI. The CDR3 sequence is CASSESVEGYTF. CDR3 sequence (DNA): TGCGCCAGCAGTGAGTCGGTGGAGGGCTACACCTTC.

This rearrangement joins TRBV5-1 to TRBJ2-3; TRBD2 agrees at 10 bases. This CDR3 has 18 residues. Trimming at V came to 7 bases and at J to 1 base, leaving 15 bases not matched to a gene. The germline gives CDR1 SGHRS, CDR2 YFSETQ. CDR3: CASAYLASGGRGTDTQYF. CDR3 sequence (DNA): TGCGCCAGCGCGTACCTGGCTAGCGGGGGTAGAGGCACAGATACGCAGTATTTT.

The chain joins TRBV6-6 to TRBJ2-5; D perhaps matches TRBD2 (6 bases). The germline CDR1 and CDR2 sequences are MNHNY and SVGAGI (reference sequence). This CDR3 region has 13 residues. V lost 5 bases, J lost 4 bases, and 11 bases lay in between. CDR3 in DNA: TGTGCCAGCAGTAGGGACTTTCGAGAGACCCAGTACTTC. Protein: CASSRDFRETQYF.

This chain joins TRBV5-1 and TRBJ1-2; a possible D gene is TRBD1 (6 bases). Germline CDR1 SGHRS, CDR2 YFSETQ. The V end lost 3 bases, the J end lost 6 bases, and 15 bases lay between the germline ends. The CDR3 consists of 14 residues. DNA for the CDR3: TGCGCCAGCAGCTCCCAGGGGAGAGGCGATGGCTACACCTTC. Protein: CASSSQGRGDGYTF.

The chain couples TRBV28 to TRBJ2-3; 11 nucleotides agree with TRBD2. Germline V gene lookup returns CDR1 MDHEN and CDR2 SYDVKM. The CDR3 totals 16 residues. V lost 5 bases, J lost 2 bases, and 6 bases stayed unmatched. CDR3 loop: CASSRGTSGYTDTQYF. DNA of the CDR3: TGTGCCAGCAGTCGAGGGACTAGCGGTTACACAGATACGCAGTATTTT.

The chain recombines TRBV6-2 or TRBV6-3 with TRBJ1-5; 7 bases are shared with TRBD1. The length of the CDR3 is 15 residues. V lost 5 bases and J lost 9; bases outside the gene matches: 13. CDR1 and CDR2 (germline): MNHEY, SVGEGT. The CDR3 here is CASSPGAGGRWPQHF. For the CDR3, the DNA is TGTGCCAGCAGTCCGGGGGCAGGGGGTCGGTGGCCCCAGCATTTT.

This sequence joins TRBV7-9 and TRBJ2-3, with TRBD1 matching 11 bases. The CDR3 is 15 amino acids. V dropped 4 bases and J dropped 3; count of bases not matched to a gene: 3. CDR1 is SEHNR, CDR2 FQNEAQ, per germline (reference sequence). The CDR3 protein is CASSSGQGETDTQYF. For the CDR3, the DNA is TGTGCCAGCAGCTCGGGACAGGGGGAAACAGATACGCAGTATTTT.

The chain recombines TRBV19 with TRBJ1-6, with D unclear. The CDR3 covers 15 residues. CDR1 is LNHDA, CDR2 SQIVND, per germline (reference sequence). The V and J ends lost 2 bases and 8 bases respectively, with 13 bases between them. The CDR3 region is CASSIRNREDSPLHF. Written as DNA, the CDR3 is TGTGCCAGTAGTATAAGAAACCGGGAGGATTCACCCCTCCACTTT.

This clone was counted only a few times. The V and J genes are TRBV10-3 and TRBJ2-2; D unclear. Trimming removed 8 bases at V and 6 bases at J, with 10 bases between. The CDR3 extends over 12 amino acids. Germline values: CDR1 ENHRY, CDR2 SYGVKD. The CDR3 loop reads CAISNHAGELFF. CDR3 bases: TGTGCCATCTCAAATCATGCCGGGGAGCTGTTTTTT.

This chain connects TRBV5-4 to TRBJ1-2, with D maybe TRBD1 (5 bases). Germline V gives CDR1 SGHNT, CDR2 YYREEE (reference sequence). Trimming took off 0 bases at V and 4 bases at J, with 10 bases between the two ends. This CDR3 contains 14 residues. CDR3 bases: TGTGCCAGCAGCTTGGGACAGAAAGGCTATGGCTACACCTTC. Amino acid sequence: CASSLGQKGYGYTF.

This chain uses TRBV29-1 with TRBJ1-2; tentatively, D is TRBD1 (6 bases). Between the trimmed V and J ends, which lost 4 bases and 3 bases, there was a span of 9 bases. The length of the CDR3 is 12 residues. Per germline, CDR1 SQVTM and CDR2 ANQGSEA. In DNA, the CDR3 is TGCAGCGTTGGGGACATCTACTATGGCTACACCTTC. It codes for CSVGDIYYGYTF. Variable domain in full (rest from reference TRBV29-1 and TRBJ1-2): SAVISQKPSRDICQRGTSLTIQCQVDSQVTMMFWYRQQPGQSLTLIATANQGSEATYESGFVIDKFPISRPNLTFSTLTVSNMSPEDSSIYLCSVGDIYYGYTFGSGTRLTVV.

The rearrangement links TRBV6-6 to TRBJ2-1, with a weak D call TRBD2 (6 bases). The V gene's germline CDR1 is MNHNY and CDR2 SVGAGI (reference sequence). V was pared by 0 bases and J by 5 bases, with 8 bases between. The CDR3 spans 14 residues. CDR3 sequence reads: CASSYSGSHNEQFF. Written as DNA, the CDR3 is TGTGCCAGCAGTTACTCCGGGAGTCACAATGAGCAGTTCTTC.